Listed below are T cell receptor beta chains from one sample, sequenced in a study of T cells after yellow fever vaccination. TCRdb independently ran MiXCR on the 5' RACE reads; one entry per CDR3 protein. The profile covers roughly 110,000 distinct CDR3 sequences, with roughly 8.9% appearing a single time and about 25% taken by the ten largest. This sample comprised CD8+ T cells sorted from PBMCs, obtained 45 days after the yellow fever booster vaccination. The receptors were sampled from a man aged 25-40 years who received the YFV17D yellow fever vaccine. CDR3s include the opening cysteine and the closing phenylalanine or tryptophan. A D gene is named only where the DNA matches it firmly. Only part of the rows carry a size: once, few, many, or a class if the clone is expanded.

>many|-|TRBJ1-1|TRBV28
CASSLRNTEAFF
TGTGCCAGCAGTTTAAGGAACACTGAAGCTTTCTTT
>many|-|TRBJ2-5|TRBV9
CASSVGSSRETQYF
TGTGCCAGCAGCGTAGGATCAAGCCGCGAGACCCAGTACTTC
>many|-|TRBJ2-1|TRBV6-5
CASSYSTGSYNEQFF
TGTGCCAGCAGTTACTCGACAGGCTCCTACAATGAGCAGTTCTTC
>many|TRBD1|TRBJ2-7|TRBV20-1
CSARPTDRDYEQYF
TGCAGTGCTAGACCGACCGACAGGGACTACGAGCAGTACTTC
>many|TRBD2|TRBJ2-5|TRBV6-5
CASSYSTSGSETQYF
TGTGCCAGCAGTTACTCCACTAGCGGGAGTGAGACCCAGTACTTC
>many|TRBD1|TRBJ2-7|TRBV10-3
CAERTGGYEQYF
TGTGCCGAAAGGACAGGTGGATACGAGCAGTACTTC
>few|-|TRBJ2-3|TRBV7-2
CASSLGAGRDTQYF
TGTGCCAGCAGCTTAGGCGCGGGACGAGATACGCAGTATTTT
>-|-|TRBJ2-7|TRBV4-3
CASSQDLQHQEPHEQYF
TGCGCCAGCAGCCAAGATCTCCAACACCAGGAACCCCACGAGCAGTACTTC
>many|-|TRBJ1-1|TRBV11-2
CASSLGGLAEAFF
TGTGCCAGCAGCTTAGGGGGGTTAGCTGAAGCTTTCTTT
>many|-|TRBJ2-1|TRBV12-3/TRBV12-4
CASSSGLYSYNEQFF
TGTGCCAGCAGTTCAGGACTATACTCCTACAATGAGCAGTTCTTC
>few|-|TRBJ2-7|TRBV20-1
CSARDFTGSYEQYF
TGCAGTGCTAGAGATTTCACAGGCTCCTACGAGCAGTACTTC
>few|TRBD1|TRBJ2-5|TRBV14
CASSHQDREETQYF
TGTGCCAGCAGCCACCAGGACAGGGAGGAGACCCAGTACTTC
>many|TRBD1|TRBJ2-1|TRBV6-4
CASSEGLTGGNEQFF
TGTGCCAGCAGTGAAGGGCTGACAGGGGGGAATGAGCAGTTCTTC
>many|TRBD2|TRBJ2-1|TRBV6-1
CASSITGGDEQFF
TGTGCCAGCAGTATCACGGGAGGCGACGAGCAGTTCTTC
>few|TRBD1|TRBJ2-7|TRBV5-6
CASSLVGQEHYEQYF
TGTGCCAGCAGCTTGGTAGGACAGGAGCATTACGAGCAGTACTTC
>many|-|TRBJ2-5|TRBV7-9
CASSSGNQETQYF
TGTGCCAGCAGCTCCGGGAACCAAGAGACCCAGTACTTC
>many|-|TRBJ2-5|TRBV7-9
CASNIGGDVEKETQYF
TGTGCCAGCAACATCGGTGGGGACGTGGAGAAAGAGACCCAGTACTTC
>-|-|TRBJ2-3|TRBV7-8
CASSNRAHTDTQYF
TGTGCCAGCAGTAACAGGGCCCACACAGATACGCAGTATTTT
>many|TRBD1|TRBJ2-7|TRBV9
CASSPGTVSYEQYF
TGTGCCAGCAGCCCCGGGACAGTTTCCTACGAGCAGTACTTC
>-|TRBD2|TRBJ2-5|TRBV6-2/TRBV6-3
CASSSGLDETQYF
TGTGCCAGCAGCTCCGGACTAGATGAGACCCAGTACTTC
>few|-|TRBJ2-2|TRBV9
CASSVAGGPGELFF
TGTGCCAGCAGCGTAGCAGGGGGGCCCGGGGAGCTGTTTTTT
>many|TRBD1|TRBJ1-5|TRBV7-8
CASSFSSFGTGSEDNQPQHF
TGTGCCAGCAGCTTCAGTTCGTTTGGGACAGGCTCAGAGGACAATCAGCCCCAGCATTTT
>many|-|TRBJ2-5|TRBV20-1
CSAFLGGEGTQYF
TGCAGTGCTTTTCTCGGCGGAGAAGGGACCCAGTACTTC
>many|-|TRBJ1-1|TRBV27
CASSLSATAPEAFF
TGTGCCAGCAGTTTATCGGCGACAGCCCCAGAGGCTTTCTTT
>many|TRBD2|TRBJ2-7|TRBV11-2
CASSPKSPQASGSYEQYF
TGTGCCAGCAGCCCCAAGAGCCCCCAGGCTAGCGGGAGCTACGAGCAGTACTTC
>-|-|TRBJ2-1|TRBV7-9
CAGDTKGGPSYNEQFF
TGTGCCGGGGATACAAAAGGCGGGCCTTCCTACAATGAGCAGTTCTTC
>few|-|TRBJ2-2|TRBV12-3/TRBV12-4
CASRGGARRAGELFF
TGTGCCAGCAGGGGGGGGGCTCGCAGGGCCGGGGAGCTGTTTTTT
>few|TRBD1|TRBJ1-2|TRBV7-9
CASSSTGQKNYGYTF
TGTGCCAGCAGCTCCACGGGACAGAAAAACTATGGCTACACCTTC
>many|TRBD2|TRBJ2-5|TRBV24-1
CATSDSSGSGVETQYF
TGTGCCACCAGTGATTCTAGCGGGAGTGGAGTAGAGACCCAGTACTTC
>-|-|TRBJ1-2|TRBV20-1
CSARRALQIYGYTF
TGCAGTGCTAGGAGGGCCTTACAGATATATGGCTACACCTTC
>many|-|TRBJ2-1|TRBV25-1
CASSDGRARPYNEQFF
TGTGCCAGCAGTGATGGGAGAGCGAGACCCTACAATGAGCAGTTCTTC
>many|TRBD2|TRBJ2-3|TRBV5-1
CASSLALAGDTDTQYF
TGCGCCAGCAGCTTGGCCCTAGCGGGGGACACAGATACGCAGTATTTT
>few|TRBD2|TRBJ2-3|TRBV7-2
CASSLARPSGISTDTQYF
TGTGCCAGCAGCTTAGCGCGCCCTAGCGGGATAAGCACAGATACGCAGTATTTT
>once|TRBD1|TRBJ2-5|TRBV6-1
CASSVGTGLETQYF
TGTGCCAGCAGTGTCGGGACAGGGTTGGAGACCCAGTACTTC
>-|-|TRBJ2-3|TRBV5-6
CASSSPGYYTDTQYF
TGTGCCAGCAGCTCTCCGGGATATTACACAGATACGCAGTATTTT
>many|-|TRBJ2-5|TRBV15
CATSRALRAQETQYF
TGTGCCACCAGCAGGGCTCTCAGGGCCCAAGAGACCCAGTACTTC
>few|TRBD2|TRBJ2-1|TRBV6-1
CASGIAGVSEQFF
TGTGCCAGCGGAATAGCGGGAGTATCGGAGCAGTTCTTC
>-|TRBD2|TRBJ2-7|TRBV9
CASSVSGRAPYEQYF
TGTGCCAGCAGCGTTAGCGGGAGGGCCCCCTACGAGCAGTACTTC
>many|TRBD2|TRBJ2-7|TRBV5-1
CASSGGDSLYEQYF
TGCGCCAGCAGCGGGGGGGACTCACTCTACGAGCAGTACTTC
>many|-|TRBJ2-6|TRBV9
CASKEGSGANVLTF
TGTGCCAGTAAAGAGGGGTCTGGGGCCAACGTCCTGACTTTC
>many|-|TRBJ2-1|TRBV9
CASSVAGGENEQFF
TGTGCCAGCAGCGTAGCTGGGGGCGAGAATGAGCAGTTCTTC
>many|-|TRBJ1-3|TRBV6-5
CASPRGDPGNTIYF
TGTGCCAGCCCCAGGGGAGATCCTGGAAACACCATATATTTT
>many|-|TRBJ2-2|TRBV7-9
CASSAGSGELFF
TGTGCCAGCAGCGCCGGTTCCGGGGAGCTGTTTTTT
>many|TRBD1|TRBJ1-1|TRBV15
CATSRLFGTGEGTEAFF
TGTGCCACCAGCAGACTCTTCGGGACAGGGGAAGGCACTGAAGCTTTCTTT
>many|-|TRBJ2-1|TRBV20-1
CSASAGFSNEQFF
TGCAGTGCTAGTGCAGGGTTCAGCAATGAGCAGTTCTTC
>-|-|TRBJ2-2|TRBV5-4
CASSPTAGGELFF
TGTGCCAGCAGCCCTACGGCGGGCGGGGAGCTGTTTTTT
>many|-|TRBJ2-1|TRBV6-2/TRBV6-3
CASSFSFNEQFF
TGTGCCAGCAGCTTTAGCTTCAATGAGCAGTTCTTC
>-|TRBD2|TRBJ2-7|TRBV20-1
CSARGELAGSYEQYF
TGCAGTGCTCGAGGGGAACTAGCGGGGTCCTACGAGCAGTACTTC
>-|-|TRBJ2-1|TRBV2
CASTTLGASYNEQFF
TGTGCCAGCACAACCTTGGGGGCCTCCTACAATGAGCAGTTCTTC
>many|TRBD1|TRBJ2-1|TRBV9
CASSLRRDRDVNEQFF
TGTGCCAGCAGCCTCCGCCGGGACAGGGATGTCAATGAGCAGTTCTTC
>many|TRBD2|TRBJ2-7|TRBV9
CASSPGTSGSNEQYF
TGTGCCAGCAGCCCGGGGACTAGCGGGAGCAACGAGCAGTACTTC
>-|-|TRBJ2-7|TRBV4-3
CASSQDEDNRPYEQYF
TGCGCCAGCAGCCAAGATGAAGATAACAGGCCCTACGAGCAGTACTTC
>many|-|TRBJ2-3|TRBV9
CASSVGSGLTATDTQYF
TGTGCCAGCAGCGTAGGCTCAGGGCTCACAGCCACAGATACGCAGTATTTT
>-|-|TRBJ2-7|TRBV4-2
CASSQEYGSGYEQYF
TGTGCCAGCAGCCAAGAATACGGGTCGGGCTACGAGCAGTACTTC